This passage covers 15 T cell receptor beta chains from one sample sequenced in a study of T-cell reconstitution after alpha-beta-depleted transplantation in children. Molecular barcoding with unique molecular identifiers was used for the TCRbeta library. TCRdb re-derived calls from the PCR reads in MiXCR, one entry per CDR3 protein. This table has about 340,000 distinct CDR3 sequences, around 10% appearing once. Specimen: PBMCs from the stem cell graft donor, collected from the stem cell graft. The receptors stem from a human donor who donated a stem cell graft to a child with acute lymphoblastic leukemia.

This clonotype was seen a handful of times. This chain connects TRBV6-4 to TRBJ2-2; D call uncertain. This CDR3 comprises 13 residues. CDR1 MRHNA and CDR2 SNTAGT come from the germline V gene. Deletions cut 2 bases from V and 3 bases from J, with 4 bases between. The CDR3 protein is CASSDEDTGELFF. For the CDR3, the DNA is TGTGCCAGCAGTGACGAGGACACCGGGGAGCTGTTTTTT.

The J gene is TRBJ2-1, the V gene TRBV6-2 or TRBV6-3; D gene unclear. Germline V gene sequence: CDR1 MNHEY, CDR2 SVGEGT. The V end lost 8 bases, the J end lost 3 bases, and 14 bases lay between the germline ends. The CDR3 covers 14 residues. This CDR3 reads CASAYPLIYNEQFF. CDR3 sequence (DNA): TGTGCCAGCGCCTACCCCTTAATCTACAATGAGCAGTTCTTC.

This clonotype was seen more than once but under ten times. The chain links TRBV6-5 to TRBJ2-1; D is undetermined. Germline CDR1 is MNHEY and CDR2 is SVGAGI. Trimming left V 1 base short and J 7 bases short, with 20 bases between. The CDR3 is 17 residues long. The CDR3 loop reads CASSYFHLDRKRNEQFF. The CDR3 DNA sequence: TGTGCCAGCAGTTACTTCCATCTGGACCGAAAAAGAAATGAGCAGTTCTTC.

This sequence joins TRBV5-1 and TRBJ2-3, with D perhaps TRBD2 (6 bases). The CDR3 consists of 13 residues. Trimming took off 4 bases at V and 2 bases at J, with 8 bases between the two ends. Germline CDR1 reads SGHRS; CDR2 reads YFSETQ. CDR3 DNA: TGCGCCAGCAGCGCGGGGCACACAGATACGCAGTATTTT. Amino acids: CASSAGHTDTQYF.

The table lists this clonotype with a few counts. The chain recombines TRBV12-3 or TRBV12-4 with TRBJ2-3, with TRBD2 matching over 16 bases. The CDR3 sequence is 19 residues long. V lost 6 bases and J lost 7; bases outside the gene matches: 16. The CDR3 coding sequence is TGTGCCAGCAGCCAAGGGACTAGCGGGAGGGCCAACGATATTAATACGCAGTATTTT. It translates to CASSQGTSGRANDINTQYF.

The chain combines TRBV28 with TRBJ2-1; 8 nucleotides align to TRBD2. The CDR3 loop spans 15 amino acids. Germline trimming cut 7 bases from V and 4 bases from J; bases unmatched to any gene: 9. CDR1 and CDR2 from the germline V gene are MDHEN and SYDVKM. CDR3 in amino acids: CASTSLADDYNEQFF. The CDR3 bases are TGTGCCAGCACTTCACTAGCGGACGATTACAATGAGCAGTTCTTC.

This clonotype was counted many times. The genes are TRBV7-8 and TRBJ1-1; D may be TRBD1 (6 bases). CDR3 size: 15 residues. V lost 2 bases, J lost 1 base, and 11 bases lay in between. The germline V gene has CDR1 SGHVS and CDR2 FQNEAQ. The CDR3 DNA reads TGTGCCAGCAGCTTAACGGGGGCGGGGAACACTGAAGCTTTCTTT. It yields the protein CASSLTGAGNTEAFF.

This clonotype showed up many times. The gene calls are TRBV12-3 or TRBV12-4 and TRBJ2-2; 11 bases align to TRBD2. This CDR3 is 15 amino acids long. V lost 5 bases to trimming and J lost 6 bases; unmatched junction nucleotides: 5. The CDR3 DNA follows: TGTGCCAGCAGTACTAGCGGGAGTATACCCGGGGAGCTGTTTTTT. Translated, it gives CASSTSGSIPGELFF.

This clonotype was observed a few times. The chain links TRBV4-1 to TRBJ1-1; perhaps TRBD1 as D (6 bases). The germline gives CDR1 MGHRA, CDR2 YSYEKL. V was cut by 6 bases and J by 8 bases, with 19 bases left in between. The CDR3 consists of 14 residues. In DNA, the CDR3 is TGCGCCAGCAGGCCGTCAATGGGGGCCCTGGAAGCTTTCTTT. Protein product: CASRPSMGALEAFF.

The table lists this clonotype with a few counts. This rearrangement joins TRBV27 to TRBJ2-5; D perhaps matches TRBD2 (7 bases). Germline CDR1 is MNHEY and CDR2 is SMNVEV (reference sequence). The CDR3 sequence is 15 residues long. The V end was cut by 5 bases, the J end by 1 base, with 14 bases between. The CDR3 region is CASSPRGGLQETQYF. DNA of the CDR3: TGTGCCAGCAGTCCGAGGGGGGGGCTCCAAGAGACCCAGTACTTC.

This clonotype has at least ten counts. The J gene is TRBJ2-3, the V gene TRBV28; no reliable D call. Deletions cut 6 bases from V and 1 base from J, with 17 bases between. The CDR3 is 16 amino acids. Germline values: CDR1 MDHEN, CDR2 SYDVKM. CDR3 region: CASSPLARTGTDTQYF. The CDR3 nucleotides read TGTGCCAGCAGCCCACTGGCGCGTACGGGCACAGATACGCAGTATTTT.

The rearrangement links TRBV10-2 to TRBJ2-3, with TRBD2 matching 9 bases. Per the germline V gene, CDR1 is WSHSY and CDR2 is SAAADI. The V and J ends lost 8 bases and 1 base, in that order; junction bases with no gene match: 13. The CDR3 has 17 amino acids. Written as DNA, the CDR3 is TGCGCCAGCGGGGCAGCTAGCGGGATAGGAGGCACAGATACGCAGTATTTT. As protein: CASGAASGIGGTDTQYF.

This clonotype was detected only a few times. The chain links TRBV20-1 to TRBJ2-1, with D possibly TRBD2 on 6 matching bases. The CDR3 has 12 amino acids. Germline-derived CDR1 and CDR2 are DFQATT and SNEGSKA (reference sequence). Trimming removed 2 bases at V and 9 bases at J, with 11 bases between. CDR3: CSARYTSTEQFF. CDR3 DNA: TGCAGTGCTAGATATACTAGCACTGAGCAGTTCTTC.

This clonotype appeared many times. This sequence joins TRBV27 and TRBJ2-7; maybe TRBD2 (6 bases). There are 13 residues in the CDR3. CDR1 is MNHEY, CDR2 SMNVEV, per germline (reference sequence). V was cut by 4 bases and J by 2 bases, with 9 bases left in between. CDR3 sequence reads: CASSWSGPYEQYF. CDR3 nucleotide sequence: TGTGCCAGCAGTTGGAGCGGGCCCTACGAGCAGTACTTC.

This clonotype has just a few counts. CDR3 loop: CASSQDGQSPYEQYF. Written as DNA, the CDR3 is TGTGCCAGCAGCCAAGATGGCCAGAGCCCCTACGAGCAGTACTTC. The V call is TRBV4-2, the J call TRBJ2-7; D ambiguous. The CDR3 length is 15 residues. V dropped 0 bases and J dropped 2 bases, with 11 bases sitting between them. Germline loops: CDR1 LGHNA, CDR2 YNFKEQ.